A selection of T cell receptor beta chains follows, all from one sample in a study of blood T cell repertoires in COVID-19. Using immunoSEQ multiplex PCR, the repertoire was profiled, and TCRdb retains in-frame clones only, with some absent. The top ten hold 20% to 30% of the sample, which has around 37,000 clones, around 90% seen once. The specimen was peripheral blood. These receptors were collected from a man aged 55 to 70 with active or convalescent COVID-19. Each CDR3 is given with its conserved first and last residue. The D gene is left open where the match is weak. Rows may omit the clone size; those that give it use once, few, many or a size class.

clone_size	j_call	d_call	v_call	cdr3_nt	cdr3_aa
NA	TRBJ1-2	NA	TRBV10-3	TGTGCCATCAGTGAATATGGGGAGGGCGGCTACACCTTC	CAISEYGEGGYTF
NA	TRBJ2-6	TRBD1	TRBV6-6	TGTGCCAGCAGTCTCCGGGACAGGGGTGTCTCTGGGGCCAACGTCCTGACTTTC	CASSLRDRGVSGANVLTF
NA	TRBJ2-7	TRBD1	TRBV18	TGTGCCAGCTCACCGTGGACAGGTATCTCCTACGAGCAGTACTTC	CASSPWTGISYEQYF
NA	TRBJ2-7	NA	TRBV7-2	TGTGCCAGCAGCTTATCCAGGGTTGGTATCTACGAGCAGTACTTC	CASSLSRVGIYEQYF
once	TRBJ2-7	NA	TRBV7-9	TGTGCCAGCAGCGACCTAGGTTCCTACGAGCAGTACTTC	CASSDLGSYEQYF
NA	TRBJ2-2	NA	TRBV27	TGTGCCAGCAGTGGATTAGGGGACACCGGGGAGCTGTTTTTT	CASSGLGDTGELFF
NA	TRBJ2-7	TRBD2	TRBV2	TGTGCCAGCAGTGAACGGCTAGCGGGAGGCCGGGGCAACTCCTACGAGCAGTACTTC	CASSERLAGGRGNSYEQYF
NA	TRBJ1-2	TRBD1	TRBV29-1	TGCAGCGCAAGGGGACAGTGGATCCACACCTTC	CSARGQWIHTF
NA	TRBJ1-2	TRBD1	TRBV7-9	TGTGCCAGCAGCTTACCAACCGACAGGGGTTATGGCTACACCTTC	CASSLPTDRGYGYTF
NA	TRBJ2-1	TRBD1	TRBV10-3	TGTGCCAGACGACAGGGGTTGGACAATGAGCAGTTCTTC	CARRQGLDNEQFF
NA	TRBJ1-1	NA	TRBV6-5	TGTGCCAGCAGTTACACGATCGGGGGGCGCGTTCACGCTTTCTTT	CASSYTIGGRVHAFF
medium-sized	TRBJ1-1	NA	TRBV6-2/TRBV6-3	TGTGCCAGCAGTTACTCGACGGGGACATATAACACTGAAGCTTTCTTT	CASSYSTGTYNTEAFF
NA	TRBJ1-1	NA	TRBV9	TGTGCCAGCAGCGTGGGGAGGAACACTGAAGCTTTCTTT	CASSVGRNTEAFF
NA	TRBJ2-7	TRBD2	TRBV3-1/TRBV3-2	TGTGCCAGCAGCCAACTAGCGGGAGGTTCCTACGAGCAGTACTTC	CASSQLAGGSYEQYF
NA	TRBJ2-3	TRBD2	TRBV18	TGTGCCAGCTCACCCCCCGGACTAGCGGGAGGCACAGATACGCAGTATTTT	CASSPPGLAGGTDTQYF
NA	TRBJ1-4	NA	TRBV3-1/TRBV3-2	TGTGCCAGCAGCCCGGGAGGAGAAAAACTGTTTTTT	CASSPGGEKLFF